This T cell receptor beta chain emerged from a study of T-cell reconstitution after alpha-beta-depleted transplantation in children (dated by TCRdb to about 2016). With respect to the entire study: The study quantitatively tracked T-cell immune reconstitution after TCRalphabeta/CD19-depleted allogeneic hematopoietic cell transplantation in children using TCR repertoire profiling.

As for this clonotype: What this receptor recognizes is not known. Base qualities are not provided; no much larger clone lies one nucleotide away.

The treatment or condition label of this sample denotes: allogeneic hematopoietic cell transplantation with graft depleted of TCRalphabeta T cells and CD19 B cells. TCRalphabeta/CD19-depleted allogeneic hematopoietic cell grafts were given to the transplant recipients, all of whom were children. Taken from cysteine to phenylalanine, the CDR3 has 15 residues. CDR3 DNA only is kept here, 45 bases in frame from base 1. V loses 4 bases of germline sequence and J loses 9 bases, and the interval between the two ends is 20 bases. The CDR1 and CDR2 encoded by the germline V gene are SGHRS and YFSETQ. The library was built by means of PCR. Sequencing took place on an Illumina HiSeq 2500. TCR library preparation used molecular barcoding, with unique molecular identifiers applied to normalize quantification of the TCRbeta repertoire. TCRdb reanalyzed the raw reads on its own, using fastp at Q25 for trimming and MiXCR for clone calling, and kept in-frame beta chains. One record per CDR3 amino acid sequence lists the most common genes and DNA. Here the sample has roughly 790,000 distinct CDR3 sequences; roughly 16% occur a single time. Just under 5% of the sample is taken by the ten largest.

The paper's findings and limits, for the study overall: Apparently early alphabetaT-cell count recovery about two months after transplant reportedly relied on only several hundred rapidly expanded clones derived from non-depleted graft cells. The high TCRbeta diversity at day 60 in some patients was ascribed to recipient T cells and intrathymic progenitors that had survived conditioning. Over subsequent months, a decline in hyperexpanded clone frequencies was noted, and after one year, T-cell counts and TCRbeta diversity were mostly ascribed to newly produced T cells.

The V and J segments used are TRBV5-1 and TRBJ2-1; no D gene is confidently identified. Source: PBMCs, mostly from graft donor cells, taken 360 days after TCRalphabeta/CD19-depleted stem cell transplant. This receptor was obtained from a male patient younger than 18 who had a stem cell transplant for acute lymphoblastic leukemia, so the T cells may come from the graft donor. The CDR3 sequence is CASSPTSWANGEQFF. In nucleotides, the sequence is TGCGCCAGCAGCCCAACTTCCTGGGCGAATGGTGAGCAGTTCTTC. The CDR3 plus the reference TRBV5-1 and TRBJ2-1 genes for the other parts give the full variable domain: KAGVTQTPRYLIKTRGQQVTLSCSPISGHRSVSWYQQTPGQGLQFLFEYFSETQRNKGNFPGRFSGRQFSNSRSEMNVSTLELGDSALYLCASSPTSWANGEQFFGPGTRLTVL.